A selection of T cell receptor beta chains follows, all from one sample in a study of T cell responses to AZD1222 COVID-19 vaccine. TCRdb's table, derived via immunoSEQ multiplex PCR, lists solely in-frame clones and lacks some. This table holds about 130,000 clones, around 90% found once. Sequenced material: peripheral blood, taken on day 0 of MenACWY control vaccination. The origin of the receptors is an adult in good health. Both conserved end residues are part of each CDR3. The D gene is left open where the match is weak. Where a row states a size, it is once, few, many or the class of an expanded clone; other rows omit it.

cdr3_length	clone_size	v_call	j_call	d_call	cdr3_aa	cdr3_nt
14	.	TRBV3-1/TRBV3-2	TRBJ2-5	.	CASSQEGGEETQYF	TGTGCCAGCAGCCAAGAAGGGGGAGAAGAGACCCAGTACTTC
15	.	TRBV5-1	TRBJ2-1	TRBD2	CASSRPTSGGDEQFF	TGCGCCAGCAGCCGCCCGACTAGCGGGGGGGATGAGCAGTTCTTC
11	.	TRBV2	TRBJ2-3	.	CASSATDTQYF	TGTGCCAGCAGCGCTACCGATACGCAGTATTTT
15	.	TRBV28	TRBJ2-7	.	CASSRLLTNTYEQYF	TGTGCCAGCAGTCGACTTCTAACTAACACCTACGAGCAGTACTTC
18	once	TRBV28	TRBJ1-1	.	CASSFWVWLVPVNTEAFF	TGTGCCAGCAGTTTCTGGGTTTGGCTTGTCCCCGTAAACACTGAAGCTTTCTTT
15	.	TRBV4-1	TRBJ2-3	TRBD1	CASSLRTGGSDTQYF	TGCGCCAGCAGCCTCCGGACAGGGGGATCAGATACGCAGTATTTT
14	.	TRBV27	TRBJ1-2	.	CASSSRTEYYGYTF	TGTGCCAGCAGTTCAAGGACAGAGTACTATGGCTACACCTTC
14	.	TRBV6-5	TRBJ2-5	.	CASSWGRRRETQYF	TGTGCCAGCAGCTGGGGGAGGAGAAGGGAGACCCAGTACTTC
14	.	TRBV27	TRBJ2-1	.	CAIRASGQNNEQFF	TGTGCCATTAGAGCTAGCGGACAGAACAATGAGCAGTTCTTC
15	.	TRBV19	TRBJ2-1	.	CASSIDRSSYNEQFF	TGTGCCAGTAGTATCGACAGAAGCTCCTACAATGAGCAGTTCTTC
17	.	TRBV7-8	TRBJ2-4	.	CASSLGGATIAKNIQYF	TGTGCCAGCAGCTTAGGGGGGGCAACCATAGCCAAAAACATTCAGTACTTC
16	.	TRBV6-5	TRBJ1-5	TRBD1	CASSYSGTVGNQPQHF	TGTGCCAGCAGTTACTCTGGGACAGTCGGCAATCAGCCCCAGCATTTT
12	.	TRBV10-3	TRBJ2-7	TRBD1	CAIRQGDDEQYF	TGTGCCATCAGGCAGGGGGACGACGAGCAGTACTTC
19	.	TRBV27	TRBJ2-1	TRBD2	CASSLSASGSRSSYNEQFF	TGTGCCAGCAGTTTATCGGCTAGCGGGAGTCGGAGCTCCTACAATGAGCAGTTCTTC